This entry is about one T cell receptor (beta chain). Antigen: not known. 13 Jbeta primers and 60 Vbeta primers were used for the PCR. This table comes from immunoSEQ multiplex PCR, and its TCRdb copy is limited to in-frame clones, with some not included. Of approximately 45,000 clones in the sample, about three quarters are singletons; the top ten hold approximately 3.5%. The data stem from a study of cytomegalovirus exposure and HLA in healthy donors. Study outcomes and limitations: The later analysis indicated that the majority of CMV-associated TCR beta chains appeared HLA-restricted.

The receptor was derived from a woman in her twenties or thirties in good health and CMV-seronegative. The material sequenced was PBMCs.

CDR3 region: CSAMNTGELFF. The DNA of the CDR3 is TGCAGCGCTATGAACACCGGGGAGCTGTTTTTT. The chain combines TRBV29-1 with TRBJ2-2; D remains unclear. Between the trimmed V and J ends, which lost 7 bases and 1 base, there was a span of 4 bases. The CDR3 is 11 amino acids. Germline V gives CDR1 SQVTM, CDR2 ANQGSEA.